What follows is one T cell receptor (beta chain) and its context. Its matching antigen is unknown. This sample was included in a study of neoadjuvant anti-PD-1 for oral cavity cancer. Study-wide points: Treg/Th17 ratio rose with pretreatment blood and fell with post-treatment tumor TCRbeta clonality.

Libraries were prepared by immunoSEQ multiplex PCR; TCRdb keeps only in-frame clonotypes and omits some of them. The sample has around 60,000 clones; more than 60% are singletons. The source is a person aged 35 to 85 with oral cavity squamous cell carcinoma. Sample: PBMCs, taken before nivolumab (anti-PD-1) treatment.

In DNA, the CDR3 is TGTGCCAGCTCACCACTTGAGTCGACCATATATTTT. Translating it yields CASSPLESTIYF. The rearrangement joins TRBV18 to TRBJ1-3; D is ambiguous. Between the trimmed V and J ends, which lost 1 base and 10 bases, there was a span of 8 bases. The germline CDR1 and CDR2 sequences are KGHSH and LQKENI. The CDR3 spans 12 residues.